Listed here are 21 T cell receptor beta chains from one sample, sequenced in a study of blood T cell repertoires in COVID-19. TCRdb's copy holds only in-frame clones and misses some; the assay was immunoSEQ multiplex PCR. The data hold 150,000 to 200,000 clones, with approximately 85% observed a single time. Sequencing used PBMCs or T cells enriched from blood (not recorded which). Source of these receptors: a man in his forties who had recovered from COVID-19.

The chain has TRBV7-8 and TRBJ1-2; perhaps TRBD1 as D (5 bases). CDR3 length equals 16 residues. Germline CDR1 reads SGHVS; CDR2 reads FQNEAQ. Trimming pared 5 bases from V and 8 bases from J, leaving 24 bases between. Here the CDR3 DNA reads TGTGCCAGCAGCCTCCAGGGCCCGCGGGGGATAGGCGGCTACACCTTC. Translating gives CASSLQGPRGIGGYTF. Based on the CDR3 plus reference TRBV7-8 and TRBJ1-2, the full variable domain is GAGVSQSPRYKVAKRGQDVALRCDPISGHVSLFWYQQALGQGPEFLTYFQNEAQLDKSGLPSDRFFAERPEGSVSTLKIQRTQQEDSAVYLCASSLQGPRGIGGYTFGSGTRLTVV.

The chain employs TRBV5-1 and TRBJ2-5, with D tentatively TRBD2 (5 bases). V was clipped by 7 bases and J by 3 bases, with 16 bases between them. The CDR3 contains 14 residues. Per the germline V gene, CDR1 is SGHRS and CDR2 is YFSETQ. The CDR3 loop reads CASGFPGKEETQYF. CDR3 in DNA: TGCGCCAGCGGATTTCCCGGGAAGGAAGAGACCCAGTACTTC.

The chain links TRBV7-9 to TRBJ1-2, with TRBD1 matching over 8 bases. Germline V gene data show CDR1 as SEHNR and CDR2 as FQNEAQ (reference sequence). The CDR3 covers 16 residues. Trimming at V came to 5 bases and at J to 7 bases, leaving 15 bases not matched to a gene. The CDR3 here is CASSPGGGDRGVGYTF. The CDR3 bases are TGTGCCAGCAGCCCTGGAGGTGGTGACAGGGGAGTTGGCTACACCTTC. Full variable domain (remainder filled in from reference TRBV7-9 and TRBJ1-2): DTGVSQNPRHKITKRGQNVTFRCDPISEHNRLYWYRQTLGQGPEFLTYFQNEAQLEKSRLLSDRFSAERPKGSFSTLEIQRTEQGDSAMYLCASSPGGGDRGVGYTFGSGTRLTVV.

This clone appeared many times. The chain links TRBV10-2 to TRBJ1-3; D is unresolved. The germline V gene encodes CDR1 WSHSY and CDR2 SAAADI. The CDR3 extends over 17 amino acids. Between the trimmed V and J ends, which lost 0 bases and 2 bases, there was a span of 14 bases. CDR3 bases: TGCGCCAGCAGTGAGTCATCCGGGGTCGGGGCTGGAAACACCATATATTTT. Protein product: CASSESSGVGAGNTIYF.

CDR3 residues: CASSLEDIGAPKETQYF. CDR3 in DNA: TGTGCCAGCAGTTTAGAAGACATAGGGGCCCCAAAAGAGACCCAGTACTTC. This rearrangement joins TRBV28 to TRBJ2-5; tentative D call: TRBD1 (5 bases). Germline V gene lookup returns CDR1 MDHEN and CDR2 SYDVKM. Trimming pared 2 bases from V and 3 bases from J, leaving 19 bases between. CDR3 size: 17 residues.

Comment on this clone: A read error may produce the germline difference seen at one junction end. The chain links TRBV6-1 to TRBJ2-2, with 11 bases lining up with TRBD2. The CDR3 has 19 amino acids. Per germline, CDR1 MNHNS and CDR2 SASEGT. The CDR3 DNA is TGTGCCAGCAGGGAAGCACTAGCGGGAGTAAGGCTCCTGGGCCGGGAGCTGTTTTTT. It codes for CASREALAGVRLLGRELFF.

V gene TRBV7-9 combines with J gene TRBJ1-1; D gene unclear. V shed 1 base and J shed 1 base, with 10 bases lying between them. The germline V gene has CDR1 SEHNR and CDR2 FQNEAQ (reference sequence). This CDR3 is built from 15 residues. The CDR3 here is CASSLVAGSNTEAFF. For the CDR3, the DNA is TGTGCCAGCAGCTTAGTGGCGGGATCGAACACTGAAGCTTTCTTT.

This chain uses TRBV6-5 with TRBJ1-3; D gene uncertain. V gave up 4 bases and J gave up 2 bases, with 15 bases separating them. Germline V lookup: CDR1 MNHEY, CDR2 SVGAGI. The CDR3 contains 16 residues. CDR3 DNA: TGTGCCAGCAGTTCATGGGTCGAGGGTACTGGAAACACCATATATTTT. The encoded protein is CASSSWVEGTGNTIYF.

This chain joins TRBV28 and TRBJ1-2; D is perhaps TRBD1 (5 bases). The length of the CDR3 is 12 residues. CDR1 MDHEN and CDR2 SYDVKM come from the germline V gene. The V end lost 6 bases, the J end lost 4 bases, and 9 bases lay between the germline ends. CDR3 sequence reads: CASSRALYGYTF. Here the CDR3 DNA reads TGTGCCAGCAGCAGGGCCCTCTATGGCTACACCTTC.

The gene calls are TRBV5-1 and TRBJ2-7, with D hard to call. This CDR3 spans 12 amino acids. CDR1 and CDR2 from the germline V gene are SGHRS and YFSETQ. The V and J ends lost 1 base and 7 bases respectively, with 9 bases between them. CDR3 region: CASSLYESEQYF. CDR3 bases: TGCGCCAGCAGCTTGTACGAGAGTGAGCAGTACTTC. The full variable domain, in which reference TRBV5-1 and TRBJ2-7 provide the parts outside the CDR3, is KAGVTQTPRYLIKTRGQQVTLSCSPISGHRSVSWYQQTPGQGLQFLFEYFSETQRNKGNFPGRFSGRQFSNSRSEMNVSTLELGDSALYLCASSLYESEQYFGPGTRLTVT.

The chain employs TRBV6-5 and TRBJ2-7, with TRBD1 as a possible D gene (6 bases). The CDR3 spans 15 residues. CDR1 MNHEY and CDR2 SVGAGI come from the germline V gene. V was shortened by 6 bases and J by 2 bases, with 17 bases between the two germline ends. This chain's CDR3 is CASRQDHDRTYEQYF. The DNA of the CDR3 is TGTGCCAGCAGACAAGACCACGACAGGACCTACGAGCAGTACTTC.

This chain connects TRBV7-3 to TRBJ2-1; TRBD1 might be the D (5 bases). The CDR3 is 14 residues long. The germline V and J ends were trimmed by 5 bases and 8 bases, with 16 bases remaining between them. In germline, CDR1 is SGHTA, CDR2 FQGTGA. The CDR3 DNA sequence: TGTGCCAGCAGCACCGGCAGGGCGGTGGATGAGCAGTTCTTC. Amino acid sequence: CASSTGRAVDEQFF.

V usage is TRBV5-8 and J usage is TRBJ2-3; 8 nucleotides line up with TRBD1. Germline V gene sequence: CDR1 SGHTS, CDR2 YDEGEE. This CDR3 comprises 15 residues. V shed 5 bases and J 4 bases; nucleotides not matched to a gene: 9. CDR3 loop: CASSKLDRVADTQYF. The CDR3 DNA follows: TGTGCCAGCAGTAAGCTGGACAGGGTTGCAGATACGCAGTATTTT.

The gene calls are TRBV5-6 and TRBJ2-6; D perhaps matches TRBD1 (6 bases). V gave up 7 bases and J gave up 1 base, with 18 bases separating them. This CDR3 comprises 17 residues. From germline, CDR1 is SGHDT and CDR2 YYEEEE. The CDR3 nucleotides read TGTGCCAGCTTCCGGGACACATTTTTTTCTGGGGCCAACGTCCTGACTTTC. Translating it yields CASFRDTFFSGANVLTF.

This chain uses TRBV5-3 with TRBJ1-3; D is undetermined. TRBV5-3 falls under the ORF class, with uncertain function. The CDR3 consists of 14 residues. Trimming left V 2 bases short and J 0 bases short, with 6 bases between. The CDR3 sequence: CARSLRCSGNTIYF. The DNA of the CDR3 is TGTGCCAGAAGCTTACGGTGCTCTGGAAACACCATATATTTT.

The sample holds a few counts of this clone. The chain employs TRBV30 and TRBJ1-1, with 10 bases lining up with TRBD1. Germline V gene data show CDR1 as GTSNPN and CDR2 as SVGIG (reference sequence). This CDR3 is built from 14 residues. With 7 bases clipped from V and 6 bases from J, the junction kept 11 bases outside the gene matches. This chain's CDR3 is CASGQGPTPAEAFF. For the CDR3, the DNA is TGTGCCTCGGGACAGGGGCCAACCCCAGCTGAAGCTTTCTTT.

V gene TRBV7-9 combines with J gene TRBJ2-2; 11 bases line up with TRBD2. V dropped 5 bases and J dropped 6; count of bases not matched to a gene: 5. The germline gives CDR1 SEHNR, CDR2 FQNEAQ (reference sequence). The CDR3 has 15 residues. The CDR3, as DNA: TGTGCCAGCAGCGTCGGGACTAGCGGCGCCGGGGAGCTGTTTTTT. Translated, it gives CASSVGTSGAGELFF.

V is TRBV24-1 and J is TRBJ2-7; 7 bases line up with TRBD1. This CDR3 has 14 residues. The trim removed 3 bases at V and 6 bases at J, leaving 7 bases unmatched. Germline loops: CDR1 KGHDR, CDR2 SFDVKD. CDR3 sequence (DNA): TGTGCCACCAGTGATGGGACAGACTTTTCCGAGCAGTACTTC. Protein product: CATSDGTDFSEQYF.

The rearrangement uses TRBV4-2 and TRBJ2-2; TRBD1 aligns across 8 bases. With 4 bases clipped from V and 7 bases from J, the junction kept 11 bases outside the gene matches. The germline V gene has CDR1 LGHNA and CDR2 YNFKEQ. This CDR3 comprises 16 residues. The CDR3 loop reads CASSPLPTDRGGELFF. CDR3 sequence (DNA): TGTGCCAGCAGCCCTCTACCGACAGACAGGGGCGGGGAGCTGTTTTTT.

The rearrangement uses TRBV19 and TRBJ1-2; a weak D match, TRBD1 (5 bases). The V gene's germline CDR1 is LNHDA and CDR2 SQIVND (reference sequence). Trimming stripped 5 bases from V and 8 bases from J, with 12 bases between. The CDR3 loop spans 12 amino acids. This CDR3 is CASSDRPYGYTF. CDR3 sequence (DNA): TGTGCCAGTAGTGACAGACCCTACGGCTACACCTTC.

The rearrangement links TRBV19 to TRBJ1-1; D is ambiguous. The germline gives CDR1 LNHDA, CDR2 SQIVND (reference sequence). With 4 bases removed from V and 0 bases from J, the gap between germline ends came to 9 bases. The CDR3 runs to 14 residues. The chain's CDR3 is CASSNLGVNTEAFF. The CDR3, as DNA: TGTGCCAGTAGTAATTTGGGCGTGAACACTGAAGCTTTCTTT.